This T cell receptor (beta chain) appears in the sequencing data of a study of cytomegalovirus exposure and HLA in healthy donors. V lost 7 bases to trimming and J lost 5 bases; unmatched junction nucleotides: 8. The germline gives CDR1 SQVTM, CDR2 ANQGSEA. The CDR3 is 12 residues long. PCR involved 60 Vbeta and 13 Jbeta primers. Profiling relied on immunoSEQ multiplex PCR, and the TCRdb table lists in-frame clones only, not all of them. The table records 100,000 or so clones, about 80% of them present only once. The clonotype comes from a female donor in good health and CMV-seronegative. This chain uses TRBV29-1 with TRBJ2-7; 7 nucleotides line up with TRBD1. The sample comprised PBMCs. The CDR3 region is CSAQQGSHEQYF. As DNA, the CDR3 is TGCAGCGCCCAACAGGGGAGCCACGAGCAGTACTTC.